This T cell receptor beta chain was identified during a study of blood T cells in healthy people across ages (dated by TCRdb to 2014 to 2015). Regarding the research as a whole: In model experiments, roughly one uniquely barcoded TCR beta cDNA molecule per two T cells was captured by template switching. To track age-related changes in TCR beta repertoire diversity, the study relied on deep sequencing normalized with unique cDNA molecular identifiers. Donors were grouped into four age groups: young (average roughly 15 years), middle-aged (approximately 41), aged (around 62) and long-lived (just over 80). For two donors (one aged 18 to 29 and one aged 80 or older), the study analyzed two additional independent replicas of 1 million unique cDNA reads from the same blood draw. What the study reported, not specific to this receptor: Since profiling was done on bulk unsorted PBMCs, naive and antigen-experienced compartments could not be conclusively compared. Compared with the aged group, the long-lived group had more naive CD4+ T cells, fewer expanded clones and increased TCR diversity, suggesting age selection. Estimates of total diversity based on one million sequenced T cells were considered lower bounds and underestimates. Observed TCR beta diversity per million T cells fell roughly linearly with age, and a significant reduction was already apparent by age roughly 40. The CMV infection status of donors was not known, potentially confounding age-related changes in expanded clonotypes. Observed TCR beta diversity correlated strongly with the percentage of naive T cells measured by flow cytometry.

The CDR3, cysteine through phenylalanine, is 17 amino acids long. The entry retains the CDR3 DNA only, 51 bases that are in frame from base 1. Per the germline V gene, SNHLY is the CDR1 and FYNNEI is the CDR2. Germline trimming: 6 bases from V, 4 bases from J; junction bases outside gene matches: 11. A remark on this clonotype: The specificity of this receptor is unknown. Base qualities are not provided; no much larger clone lies one nucleotide away.

The library was prepared using 5' RACE. TCRdb names Illumina HiSeq 2500 as the instrument used. A second about 7 to 11 cycle PCR used a sample-barcoded 5' primer and a J-beta primer mix. A template-switch 5' adaptor carrying 12 random nucleotides introduced a unique molecular identifier onto each TCR beta cDNA molecule. At least 3 million CDR3-containing paired-end reads were obtained from each sample. The Mint cDNA synthesis kit, primed by a TRBC-specific oligonucleotide, was used to synthesize first-strand cDNA from all RNA. After uracil-DNA glycosylase treatment, a first 18-cycle PCR used universal primers M1SS and BC2_uni_R on all cDNA. In the paper's pipeline: For normalization, 1 million high-quality reads were randomly selected from each sample, with every read carrying a distinct molecular identifier. Reads with shared molecular identifiers were discarded instead of being binned into consensus sequences. CDR3 identification, clonotype clustering and error correction used MiTCR with a Q25 quality threshold and the strictest error-elimination algorithm. Lower-bound total TCR beta diversity was estimated with a nonparametric unseen species model using Euler transformation. Using fastp trimming at Q25 and MiXCR clonotype assembly, TCRdb reanalyzed the public sequencing data and kept in-frame beta chains. Each CDR3 protein gets just one entry, which takes the most common genes and DNA from the rows behind it. TCRdb's processing, not the authors' own work, is the source of the V and J calls. The sample yields approximately 800,000 distinct CDR3 sequences; roughly 25% were counted once. The ten largest clones capture around 2.9% of the sample.

The donors were under 40 Caucasian individuals from Russia, aged about 6 to 100 years, who were systemically healthy. Each donor gave about 9.8 milliliters of peripheral blood, drawn into EDTA-treated Vacutainer tubes. PBMCs were isolated by Ficoll-Paque density-gradient centrifugation, with at least 6 million obtained per sample. Total RNA was extracted from PBMCs with Trizol reagent, with at least 5 micrograms obtained per sample. The percentages of naive CD45RAhigh/CD27high T cells were determined by flow cytometry on a PBMC aliquot from every donor. In addition, the sample was reused for a study of T cells of mothers and their children. The second study reports: Donors were nine systemically healthy Caucasian individuals: three mothers and their six children. cDNA synthesis used all of the extracted RNA, with around 1.5 ug of RNA in each 15 ul reaction. In the second PCR, the M1S primer added sample barcodes and 2-4 random nucleotides. Each mother yielded over 8 million TCR beta CDR3 reads and each child a few million reads. In both related and unrelated pairs, thymic selection shapes the output of TCR recombination in a similar way, with inherited differences having only a minor effect. Related mother-child pairs always showed normalized repertoire overlap that was slightly higher than in unrelated mother-child pairs, though the difference was never significant. No persistent microchimeric T cell clones were detected, at a sensitivity of approximately 100 clones per million clonotypes. To look for features that set related mother-child pairs apart from unrelated individuals, the researchers ran deep NGS to compare the TCR beta repertoires of mothers and children. The mean age was about 37 +/- 4 years for the mothers and roughly 11 +/- 4 years for the children. After adapter ligation with NEBNext reagents, the libraries were sequenced on Illumina HiSeq 2000 with 100+100 nt paired-end reads. To avoid cross-contamination, the mother libraries and the child libraries were prepared a month apart and sequenced in separate runs. For each donor, somewhere between roughly 500,000 and 2,100,000 distinct TCR beta clonotypes were identified. Naive TCR beta clonotypes were estimated from low-frequency clonotypes matched to each donor's FACS-determined naive share, without sorting.

The sequencing input was blood. The chain is made from TRBV2 and TRBJ1-4; 10 central bases correspond to TRBD1. This TCR was sampled from a boy aged 5-17 years in good health. The sequenced DNA is TGTGCCAGCAGCCGGGACAGGGGCGGCTTACTTAATGAAAAACTGTTTTTT. Its protein is CASSRDRGGLLNEKLFF.